This entry lists 26 T cell receptor beta chains sequenced from one sample in a study of shared clonotypes between healthy human individuals. Some clones are missing from TCRdb's copy, which holds only in-frame ones; the method was immunoSEQ multiplex PCR. The table records 450,000 to 500,000 clones, 76% of them present only once. The sample consisted of PBMCs. Receptors originate from a woman between 40 and 55 years old in good health. Some clones in this sample may be carry-over from other donors' samples.

The chain recombines TRBV28 with TRBJ2-3; either TRBD1 or TRBD2 may fit D (5 bases each). Germline-derived CDR1 and CDR2 are MDHEN and SYDVKM. The V and J ends lost 7 bases and 2 bases respectively, with 10 bases between them. The CDR3 is 13 residues long. The CDR3 bases are TGTGCCAGCACGGGACCCTACACAGATACGCAGTATTTT. Its protein product is CASTGPYTDTQYF.

The chain links TRBV29-1 to TRBJ1-1; 9 positions agree with TRBD1. Trimming cost V 2 bases and J 8 bases; bases outside gene matches: 3. The germline V gene has CDR1 SQVTM and CDR2 ANQGSEA. The CDR3 is 12 residues long. The CDR3 reads CSVERQGEEAFF. In DNA form, the CDR3 reads TGCAGCGTTGAAAGACAGGGGGAGGAAGCTTTCTTT. Full variable domain (remainder filled in from reference TRBV29-1 and TRBJ1-1): SAVISQKPSRDICQRGTSLTIQCQVDSQVTMMFWYRQQPGQSLTLIATANQGSEATYESGFVIDKFPISRPNLTFSTLTVSNMSPEDSSIYLCSVERQGEEAFFGQGTRLTVV.

The rearrangement joins TRBV5-1 to TRBJ2-7; D possibly uses TRBD1 or TRBD2 (5 bases each). The V gene lost 2 bases and the J gene lost 6 bases, with 18 bases spanning the gap. CDR1 is SGHRS and CDR2 is YFSETQ in the germline V gene. The CDR3 length is 15 residues. The chain's CDR3 is CASSFGTADLREQYF. In nucleotides, the CDR3 is TGCGCCAGCAGCTTCGGGACCGCGGACCTACGCGAGCAGTACTTC.

The rearrangement joins TRBV19 to TRBJ2-1; weak D call: TRBD1 (5 bases). The CDR3 length is 15 residues. Germline CDR1 is LNHDA and CDR2 is SQIVND (reference sequence). V lost 7 bases, J lost 1 base, and 14 bases lay in between. CDR3: CASMKTVKSYNEQFF. The CDR3 nucleotides are TGTGCCAGTATGAAGACAGTTAAGTCCTACAATGAGCAGTTCTTC.

The chain is built from TRBV19 and TRBJ2-7; 7 nucleotides match TRBD1. The CDR3 is 12 residues long. Looked up from germline, CDR1 is LNHDA and CDR2 is SQIVND (reference sequence). The ends lost 1 base at V and 7 bases at J; junction bases unmatched: 1. The CDR3: CASSIGQGEQYF. The CDR3 coding sequence is TGTGCCAGTAGTATAGGACAGGGAGAGCAGTACTTC.

As to this clone: Other DNA variants within this sample encode the same CDR3. The rearrangement uses TRBV6-5 and TRBJ1-1; TRBD1 might be the D (5 bases). The germline V gene encodes CDR1 MNHEY and CDR2 SVGAGI. The V end lost 3 bases, the J end lost 1 base, and 9 bases lay between the germline ends. The CDR3 is 14 residues long. CDR3 DNA sequence: TGTGCCAGCAGTTATTCGACAGAGAACACTGAAGCTTTCTTT. The encoded protein is CASSYSTENTEAFF.

The J gene is TRBJ2-7, the V gene TRBV15; D may be TRBD1 or TRBD2 (6 bases each). Germline V CDR1 and CDR2: LNHNV, YYDKDF (reference sequence). V was clipped by 1 base and J by 3 bases, with 16 bases between them. There are 16 residues in the CDR3. CDR3 nucleotides: TGTGCCACCAGCAGAGGGGGGGCGGCGGGAAACTACGAGCAGTACTTC. Its translation: CATSRGGAAGNYEQYF.

The chain is built from TRBV11-3 and TRBJ1-6; D is unclear. Looked up from germline, CDR1 is SGHNT and CDR2 is YENEEA. Deletions cut 3 bases from V and 10 bases from J, with 10 bases between. The CDR3 is made up of 13 amino acids. CDR3 in amino acids: CASSFDGMSPLHF. As DNA, the CDR3 is TGTGCCAGCAGCTTTGATGGGATGTCACCCCTCCACTTT.

The rearrangement links TRBV6-5 to TRBJ2-7; the match to TRBD1 covers 7 bases. Germline assignment: CDR1 MNHEY and CDR2 SVGAGI. The CDR3 runs to 14 residues. The junction had 11 bases not matched to a gene; V was cut back by 7 bases and J by 5 bases. CDR3 region: CASTLFRGSHEQYF. DNA for the CDR3: TGTGCCAGCACCCTCTTCAGGGGGAGCCACGAGCAGTACTTC.

In this sample, this clone turned up a few times. At the DNA level, this CDR3 is encoded by other sequences in the same sample as well. This chain links TRBV6-5 with TRBJ1-1; D is uncertain. CDR3 length equals 16 residues. Germline V gene lookup returns CDR1 MNHEY and CDR2 SVGAGI. The ends were cut back, 4 bases at V and 4 bases at J, with 19 bases in the middle. The CDR3 DNA reads TGTGCCAGCAGTTCTACAAAATACGGCGGCGGCACTGAAGCTTTCTTT. Amino acid sequence: CASSSTKYGGGTEAFF.

This clone was observed once. The CDR3 here is CASSLGGRDGYEQYF. CDR3 sequence (DNA): TGTGCCAGCAGCTTGGGGGGCAGGGATGGGTACGAGCAGTACTTC. The J gene is TRBJ2-7, the V gene TRBV5-6; D is perhaps TRBD1 (5 bases). This CDR3 is built from 15 residues. CDR1 is SGHDT, CDR2 YYEEEE, per germline. Trimming removed 0 bases at V and 4 bases at J, with 14 bases between.

The rearrangement links TRBV5-1 to TRBJ2-1; 12 bases align to TRBD2. The CDR3 totals 15 residues. Germline CDR1 is SGHRS and CDR2 is YFSETQ. V shed 4 bases, J shed 9 bases, and the junction held 8 bases outside the gene matches. CDR3: CASSNTSGRFGEQFF. The CDR3 DNA reads TGCGCCAGCAGCAACACTAGCGGGAGGTTTGGTGAGCAGTTCTTC.

This clone has a handful of counts. The chain employs TRBV15 and TRBJ2-7; D unresolved. The CDR3 has 15 residues. Trimming pared 1 base from V and 6 bases from J, leaving 16 bases between. The germline CDR1 and CDR2 sequences are LNHNV and YYDKDF (reference sequence). CDR3 coding DNA: TGTGCCACCAGCAGAGTTGTCTATCAAGGCGCCGAGCAGTACTTC. Protein: CATSRVVYQGAEQYF.

The rearrangement uses TRBV20-1 and TRBJ2-4; D is perhaps TRBD1 (6 bases). CDR1 and CDR2 from the germline V gene are DFQATT and SNEGSKA (reference sequence). Trimming took off 4 bases at V and 11 bases at J, with 9 bases between the two ends. The CDR3 covers 10 residues. CDR3: CSANREFQYF. The DNA for the CDR3 is TGCAGTGCTAACAGGGAATTTCAGTACTTC.

About this clone: One end of the junction is discordant with germline, which a read error may explain. The DNA for the CDR3 is TGTGCCAGCAGCCGGGACAGGGGCGCCTACGGGCAGTACTTC. Protein: CASSRDRGAYGQYF. The V gene is TRBV11-2, the J gene TRBJ2-7, with 10 bases that match TRBD1. Per the germline V gene, CDR1 is SGHAT and CDR2 is FQNNGV. The CDR3 has 14 residues. Variable domain in full (rest from reference TRBV11-2 and TRBJ2-7): EAGVAQSPRYKIIEKRQSVAFWCNPISGHATLYWYQQILGQGPKLLIQFQNNGVVDDSQLPKDRFSAERLKGVDSTLKIQPAKLEDSAVYLCASSRDRGAYGQYFGPGTRLTVT.

The chain carries TRBV5-8 and TRBJ2-3, with 7 bases lining up with TRBD1. CDR3 length: 14 residues. CDR1 is SGHTS and CDR2 is YDEGEE in the germline V gene. After removal of 3 bases from V and 2 bases from J, the junction contained 3 bases not matched to a gene. The CDR3 sequence is CASSWGQLTDTQYF. In nucleotides, the CDR3 is TGTGCCAGCAGCTGGGGACAGCTCACAGATACGCAGTATTTT.

This clone has just one count. The CDR3 DNA follows: TGTGCCAGCAGCTTAAGCGGGGGAACAGATACGCAGTATTTT. It encodes CASSLSGGTDTQYF. This chain uses TRBV5-6 with TRBJ2-3; 8 bases align to TRBD2. V shed 2 bases, J shed 3 bases, and the junction held 2 bases outside the gene matches. Germline V lookup: CDR1 SGHDT, CDR2 YYEEEE. The CDR3 runs to 14 residues. Full variable domain (rest looked up from reference TRBV5-6 and TRBJ2-3): DAGVTQSPTHLIKTRGQQVTLRCSPKSGHDTVSWYQQALGQGPQFIFQYYEEEERQRGNFPDRFSGHQFPNYSSELNVNALLLGDSALYLCASSLSGGTDTQYFGPGTRLTVL.

V gene TRBV6-5 combines with J gene TRBJ1-1, with D perhaps TRBD1 (6 bases). The CDR3 has 13 residues. V shed 4 bases and J shed 5 bases, with 11 bases lying between them. In germline, CDR1 is MNHEY, CDR2 SVGAGI. The CDR3 DNA reads as TGTGCCAGCAGTTTCCACAGGGAGACTGAAGCTTTCTTT. Its protein is CASSFHRETEAFF.

V is TRBV10-3 and J is TRBJ2-1, with a tentative D call TRBD2 (7 bases). This CDR3 is 17 amino acids long. Trimming removed 2 bases at V and 1 base at J, with 15 bases between. Germline assignment: CDR1 ENHRY and CDR2 SYGVKD. CDR3 in amino acids: CAISEKGGWSSYNEQFF. CDR3 bases: TGTGCCATCAGTGAGAAGGGGGGGTGGAGTTCCTACAATGAGCAGTTCTTC.

The chain employs TRBV30 and TRBJ2-7; D is possibly TRBD2 (5 bases). The CDR3 length is 12 residues. From germline, CDR1 is GTSNPN and CDR2 SVGIG (reference sequence). Trimming removed 0 bases at V and 4 bases at J, with 7 bases between. The CDR3: CAWSVTGYEQYF. The CDR3 DNA follows: TGTGCCTGGAGTGTAACGGGATACGAGCAGTACTTC.

The chain employs TRBV7-2 and TRBJ1-5; the D is unclear. The CDR3 spans 15 residues. V lost 1 base to trimming and J lost 7 bases, with 14 bases between them. Germline-derived CDR1 and CDR2 are SGHTA and FQGNSA. CDR3 loop: CASSLGSSGYQPQHF. In DNA, the CDR3 is TGTGCCAGCAGCTTAGGATCGTCGGGTTACCAGCCCCAGCATTTT.

As to this clone: A far larger clone is a single base away, which makes a read error likely. The chain employs TRBV7-3 and TRBJ2-5; D unresolved. Germline values: CDR1 SGHTA, CDR2 FQGTGA. V lost 3 bases to trimming and J lost 1 base, with 0 bases between them. This CDR3 is 11 amino acids long. CDR3 bases: TGTGCCAGCAGCTTCCAAGAGACCCAGTACTTC. It translates to CASSFQETQYF.

Comment on this clone: This may be a read error, as it is one base from a much larger clone. This chain links TRBV11-2 with TRBJ2-7; D is uncertain. The germline V gene encodes CDR1 SGHAT and CDR2 FQNNGV. V dropped 6 bases and J dropped 3 bases, with 15 bases sitting between them. The CDR3 is made up of 14 amino acids. The chain's CDR3 is CASSQTSPYYEQYF. The CDR3 DNA follows: TGTGCCAGCAGTCAAACCTCCCCCTACTACGAGCAGTACTTC.

The table lists this clone with a few counts. The CDR3 here is CASGTTTKGVNYEQYF. The CDR3 DNA reads TGTGCCAGCGGCACCACTACGAAAGGGGTCAACTACGAGCAGTACTTC. The chain combines TRBV27 with TRBJ2-7; D is perhaps TRBD1 (5 bases). Trimming cost V 8 bases and J 3 bases, with 23 bases left between them. Germline V gene sequence: CDR1 MNHEY, CDR2 SMNVEV (reference sequence). This CDR3 region has 16 residues.

This clone occurred a few times. This chain uses TRBV7-9 with TRBJ2-1; weak D call: TRBD2 (6 bases). Germline CDR1 and CDR2: SEHNR and FQNEAQ (reference sequence). Trimming stripped 5 bases from V and 4 bases from J, with 15 bases between. CDR3 size: 15 residues. As DNA, the CDR3 is TGTGCCAGCAGCCCCCCCCAGCGGGCATACAATGAGCAGTTCTTC. Translating it yields CASSPPQRAYNEQFF.

The chain recombines TRBV5-8 with TRBJ1-1, with D uncertain. The CDR3 has 13 residues. Germline assignment: CDR1 SGHTS and CDR2 YDEGEE. Trimming took off 1 base at V and 1 base at J, with 5 bases between the two ends. Here the CDR3 reads CASSLNKNTEAFF. The CDR3 DNA is TGTGCCAGCAGCTTGAACAAGAACACTGAAGCTTTCTTT.